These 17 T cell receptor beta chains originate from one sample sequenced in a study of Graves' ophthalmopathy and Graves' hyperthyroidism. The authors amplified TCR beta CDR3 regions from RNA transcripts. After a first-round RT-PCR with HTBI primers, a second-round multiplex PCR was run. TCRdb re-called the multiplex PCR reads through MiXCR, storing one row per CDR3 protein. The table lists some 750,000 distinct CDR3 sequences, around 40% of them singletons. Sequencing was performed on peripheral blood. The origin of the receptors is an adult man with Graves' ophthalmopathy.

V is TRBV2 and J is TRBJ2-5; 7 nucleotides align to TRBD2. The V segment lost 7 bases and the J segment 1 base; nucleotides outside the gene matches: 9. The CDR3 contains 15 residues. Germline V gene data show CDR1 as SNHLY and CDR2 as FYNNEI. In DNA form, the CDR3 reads TGTGCCAGCAAGGCAGAGACTAGCTTCCAAGAGACCCAGTACTTC. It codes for CASKAETSFQETQYF.

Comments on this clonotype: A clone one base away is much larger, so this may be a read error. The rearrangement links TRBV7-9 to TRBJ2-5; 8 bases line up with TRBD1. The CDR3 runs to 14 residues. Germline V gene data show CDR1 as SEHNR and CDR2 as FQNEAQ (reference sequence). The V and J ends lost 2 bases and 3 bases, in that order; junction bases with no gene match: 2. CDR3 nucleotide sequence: TGTGCCAGCAGCTTACAGACAGGGGAAGAGACCCAGTACTTC. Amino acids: CASSLQTGEETQYF.

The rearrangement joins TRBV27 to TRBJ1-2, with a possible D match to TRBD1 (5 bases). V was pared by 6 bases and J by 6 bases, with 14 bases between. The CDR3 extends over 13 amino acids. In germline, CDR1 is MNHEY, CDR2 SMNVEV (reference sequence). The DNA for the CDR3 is TGTGCCAGCAGGCCAACAGGAACAGATGGCTACACCTTC. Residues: CASRPTGTDGYTF.

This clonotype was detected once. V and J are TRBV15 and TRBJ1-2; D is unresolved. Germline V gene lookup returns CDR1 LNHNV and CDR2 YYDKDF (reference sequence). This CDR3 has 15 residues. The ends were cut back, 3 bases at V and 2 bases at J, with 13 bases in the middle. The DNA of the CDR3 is TGTGCCACCAGCAGTTTTGGTCAGCTCAACTATGGCTACACCTTC. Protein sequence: CATSSFGQLNYGYTF. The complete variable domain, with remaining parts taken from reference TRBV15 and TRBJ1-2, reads DAMVIQNPRYQVTQFGKPVTLSCSQTLNHNVMYWYQQKSSQAPKLLFHYYDKDFNNEADTPDNFQSRRPNTSFCFLDIRSPGLGDTAMYLCATSSFGQLNYGYTFGSGTRLTVV.

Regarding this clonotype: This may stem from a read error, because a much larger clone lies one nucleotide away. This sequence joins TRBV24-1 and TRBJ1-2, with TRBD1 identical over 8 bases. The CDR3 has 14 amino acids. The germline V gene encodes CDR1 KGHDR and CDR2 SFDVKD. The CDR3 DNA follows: TGTGCCATCAGTGATCTCGGGACAGGATATGGCTACACCTTC. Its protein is CAISDLGTGYGYTF.

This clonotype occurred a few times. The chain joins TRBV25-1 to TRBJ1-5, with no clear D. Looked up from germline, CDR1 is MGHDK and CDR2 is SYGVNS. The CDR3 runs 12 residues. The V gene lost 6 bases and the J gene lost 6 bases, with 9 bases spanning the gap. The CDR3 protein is CASSISGQPQHF. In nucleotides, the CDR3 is TGTGCCAGCAGCATATCAGGTCAGCCCCAGCATTTT.

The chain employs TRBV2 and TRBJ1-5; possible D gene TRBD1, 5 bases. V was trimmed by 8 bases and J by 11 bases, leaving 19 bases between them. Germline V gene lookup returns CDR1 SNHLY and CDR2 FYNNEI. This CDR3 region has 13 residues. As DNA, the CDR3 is TGTGCCAGCCATGGGACCGGTCGCGGGGCCCAGCATTTT. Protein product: CASHGTGRGAQHF.

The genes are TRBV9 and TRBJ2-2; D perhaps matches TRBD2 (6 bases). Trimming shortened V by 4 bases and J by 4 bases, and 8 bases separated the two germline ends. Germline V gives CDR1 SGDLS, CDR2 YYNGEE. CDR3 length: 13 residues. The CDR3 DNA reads TGTGCCAGCAGCATAGCGGTCACCGGGGAGCTGTTTTTT. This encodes CASSIAVTGELFF.

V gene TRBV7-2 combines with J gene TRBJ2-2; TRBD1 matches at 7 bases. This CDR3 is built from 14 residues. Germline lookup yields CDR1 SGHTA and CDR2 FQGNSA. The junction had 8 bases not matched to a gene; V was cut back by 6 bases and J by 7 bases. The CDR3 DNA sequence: TGTGCCAGCAGTTTCGACAGGGTCGGCGGGGAGCTGTTTTTT. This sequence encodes CASSFDRVGGELFF. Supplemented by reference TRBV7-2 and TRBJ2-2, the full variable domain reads GAGVSQSPSNKVTEKGKDVELRCDPISGHTALYWYRQSLGQGLEFLIYFQGNSAPDKSGLPSDRFSAERTGGSVSTLTIQRTQQEDSAVYLCASSFDRVGGELFFGEGSRLTVL.

DNA for the CDR3: TGTGCCAGCAGCCAGGACAGGGTTAATGAAAAACTGTTTTTT. It codes for CASSQDRVNEKLFF. V gene TRBV2 combines with J gene TRBJ1-4; 8 positions agree with TRBD1. This CDR3 spans 14 amino acids. CDR1 and CDR2 from the germline V gene are SNHLY and FYNNEI. The V and J ends lost 6 bases and 4 bases, in that order; junction bases with no gene match: 4. Variable domain in full (rest from reference TRBV2 and TRBJ1-4): EPEVTQTPSHQVTQMGQEVILRCVPISNHLYFYWYRQILGQKVEFLVSFYNNEISEKSEIFDDQFSVERPDGSNFTLKIRSTKLEDSAMYFCASSQDRVNEKLFFGSGTQLSVL.

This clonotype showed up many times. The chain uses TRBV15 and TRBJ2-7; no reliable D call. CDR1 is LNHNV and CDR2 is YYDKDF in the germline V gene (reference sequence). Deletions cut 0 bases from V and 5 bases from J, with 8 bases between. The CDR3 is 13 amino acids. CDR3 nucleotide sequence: TGTGCCACCAGCAGAGATCGGTCCGACGAGCAGTACTTC. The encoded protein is CATSRDRSDEQYF.

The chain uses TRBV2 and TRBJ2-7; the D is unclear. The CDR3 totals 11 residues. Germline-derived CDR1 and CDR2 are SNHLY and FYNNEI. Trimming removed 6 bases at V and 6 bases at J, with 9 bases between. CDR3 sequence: CASSSALEQYF. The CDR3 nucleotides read TGTGCCAGCAGCAGTGCGCTCGAGCAGTACTTC.

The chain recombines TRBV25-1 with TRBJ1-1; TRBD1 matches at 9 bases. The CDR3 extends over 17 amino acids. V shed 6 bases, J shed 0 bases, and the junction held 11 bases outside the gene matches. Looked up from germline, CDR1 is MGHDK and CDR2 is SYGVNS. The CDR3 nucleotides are TGTGCCAGCAGCAGGGGGGACAGGGATGGATTGAACACTGAAGCTTTCTTT. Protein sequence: CASSRGDRDGLNTEAFF.

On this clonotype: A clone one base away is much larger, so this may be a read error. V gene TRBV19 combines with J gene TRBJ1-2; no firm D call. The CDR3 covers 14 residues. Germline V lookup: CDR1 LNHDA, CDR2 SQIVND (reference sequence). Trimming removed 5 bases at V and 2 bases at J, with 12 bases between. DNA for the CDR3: TGTGCCAGTAGTTGCTCGTCCGAGAACTATGGCTACACCTTC. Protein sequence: CASSCSSENYGYTF.

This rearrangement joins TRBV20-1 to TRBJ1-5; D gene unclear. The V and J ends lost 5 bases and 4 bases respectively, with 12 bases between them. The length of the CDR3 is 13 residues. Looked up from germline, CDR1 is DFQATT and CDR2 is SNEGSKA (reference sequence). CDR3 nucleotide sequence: TGCAGTGCTCTGAGTTCGTTTAATCAGCCCCAGCATTTT. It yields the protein CSALSSFNQPQHF.

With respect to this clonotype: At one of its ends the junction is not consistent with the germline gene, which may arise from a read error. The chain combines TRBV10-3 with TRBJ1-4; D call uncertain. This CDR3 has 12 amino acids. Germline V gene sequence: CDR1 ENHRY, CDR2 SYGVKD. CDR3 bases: TGTGCCAGCAGTGTTCTTTCGGAAAAACTGTTTTTT. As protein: CASSVLSEKLFF.

The CDR3 DNA follows: TGTGCCTGGGGGATCGGGACTAGCTCCGGGGAGCTGTTTTTT. It yields the protein CAWGIGTSSGELFF. V and J are TRBV25-1 and TRBJ2-2; TRBD2 aligns across 9 bases. The germline V gene has CDR1 MGHDK and CDR2 SYGVNS. This CDR3 region has 14 residues. V trimming: 11 bases; J trimming: 6 bases; junction bases outside the gene matches: 10. Drawing the rest from reference TRBV25-1 and TRBJ2-2, the complete variable domain is EADIYQTPRYLVIGTGKKITLECSQTMGHDKMYWYQQDPGMELHLIHYSYGVNSTEKGDLSSESTVSRIRTEHFPLTLESARPSHTSQYLCAWGIGTSSGELFFGEGSRLTVL.